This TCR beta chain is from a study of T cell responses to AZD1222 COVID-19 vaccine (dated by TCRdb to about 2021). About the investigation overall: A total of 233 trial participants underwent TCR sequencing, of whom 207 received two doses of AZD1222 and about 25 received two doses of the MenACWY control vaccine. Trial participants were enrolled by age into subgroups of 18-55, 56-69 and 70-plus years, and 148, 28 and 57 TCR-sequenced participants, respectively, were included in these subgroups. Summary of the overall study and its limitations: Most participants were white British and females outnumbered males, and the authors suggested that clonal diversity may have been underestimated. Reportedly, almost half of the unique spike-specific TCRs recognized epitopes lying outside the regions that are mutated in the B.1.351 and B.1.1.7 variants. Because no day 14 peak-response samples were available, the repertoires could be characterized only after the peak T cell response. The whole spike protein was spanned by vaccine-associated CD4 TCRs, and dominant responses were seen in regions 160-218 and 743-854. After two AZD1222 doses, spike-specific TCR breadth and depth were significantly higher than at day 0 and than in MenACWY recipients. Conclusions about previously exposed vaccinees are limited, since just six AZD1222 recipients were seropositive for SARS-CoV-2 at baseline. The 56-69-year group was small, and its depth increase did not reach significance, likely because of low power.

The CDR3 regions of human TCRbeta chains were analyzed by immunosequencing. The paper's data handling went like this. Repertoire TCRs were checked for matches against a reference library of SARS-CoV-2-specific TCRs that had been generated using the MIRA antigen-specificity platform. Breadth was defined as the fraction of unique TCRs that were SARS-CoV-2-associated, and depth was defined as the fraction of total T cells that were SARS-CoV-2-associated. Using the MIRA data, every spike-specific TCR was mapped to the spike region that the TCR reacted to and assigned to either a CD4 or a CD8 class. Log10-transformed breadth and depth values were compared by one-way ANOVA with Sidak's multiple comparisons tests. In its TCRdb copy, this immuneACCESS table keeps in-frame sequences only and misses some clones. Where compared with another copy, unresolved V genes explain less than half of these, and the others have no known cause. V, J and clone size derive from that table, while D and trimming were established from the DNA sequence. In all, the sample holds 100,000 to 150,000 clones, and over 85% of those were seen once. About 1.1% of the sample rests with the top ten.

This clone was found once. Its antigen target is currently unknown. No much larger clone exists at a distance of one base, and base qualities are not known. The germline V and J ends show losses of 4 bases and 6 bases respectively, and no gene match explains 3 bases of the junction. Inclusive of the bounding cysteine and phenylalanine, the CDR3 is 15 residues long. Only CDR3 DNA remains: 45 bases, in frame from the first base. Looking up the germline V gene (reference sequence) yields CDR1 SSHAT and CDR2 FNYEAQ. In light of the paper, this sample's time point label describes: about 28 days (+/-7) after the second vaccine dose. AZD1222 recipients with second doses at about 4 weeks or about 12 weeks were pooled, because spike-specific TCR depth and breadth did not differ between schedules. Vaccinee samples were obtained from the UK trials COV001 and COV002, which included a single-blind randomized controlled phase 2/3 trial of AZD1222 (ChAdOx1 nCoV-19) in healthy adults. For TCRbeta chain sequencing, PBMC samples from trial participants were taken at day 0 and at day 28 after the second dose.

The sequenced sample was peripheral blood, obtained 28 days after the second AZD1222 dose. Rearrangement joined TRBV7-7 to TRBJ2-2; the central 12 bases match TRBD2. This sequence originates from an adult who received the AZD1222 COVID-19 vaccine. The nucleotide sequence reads TGTGCCAGCAGCTCTCTAGCGGGAGGGCCCGGGGAGCTGTTTTTT. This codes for CASSSLAGGPGELFF.